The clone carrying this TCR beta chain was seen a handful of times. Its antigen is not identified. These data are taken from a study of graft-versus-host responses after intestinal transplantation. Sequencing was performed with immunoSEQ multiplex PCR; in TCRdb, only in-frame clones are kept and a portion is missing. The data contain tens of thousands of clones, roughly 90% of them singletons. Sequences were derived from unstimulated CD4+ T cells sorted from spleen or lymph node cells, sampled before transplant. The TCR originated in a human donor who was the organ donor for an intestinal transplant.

The CDR3 here is CASSSGQGAGELFF. The CDR3 nucleotides are TGTGCCAGTAGTTCCGGACAGGGGGCCGGGGAGCTGTTTTTT. The chain uses TRBV19 and TRBJ2-2; 10 bases fit TRBD1. Losses at the gene ends were 5 bases for V and 6 bases for J; bases not matched to a gene: 3. The germline CDR1 and CDR2 sequences are LNHDA and SQIVND (reference sequence). This CDR3 has 14 amino acids.